A selection of T cell receptor beta chains follows, all from one sample in a study of T cell responses to AZD1222 COVID-19 vaccine. Sequencing was performed with immunoSEQ multiplex PCR; in TCRdb, only in-frame clones are kept and a portion is missing. The top ten hold 1.5% to 2% of the sample, which has about 100,000 clones, around 90% seen once. This specimen was peripheral blood, taken on day 0 of AZD1222 vaccination. The source of these receptors is an adult in good health. Each CDR3 is given with its conserved first and last residue. D genes are given only for firm matches. Only part of the rows carry a size: once, few, many, or a class if the clone is expanded.

size	V	J	D	CDR3	DNA
.	TRBV29-1	TRBJ1-1	.	CSVGRALNTEAFF	TGCAGCGTTGGCCGGGCCCTTAACACTGAAGCTTTCTTT
.	TRBV5-1	TRBJ1-1	.	CASSLALDTEAFF	TGCGCCAGCAGCTTGGCCCTGGACACTGAAGCTTTCTTT
.	TRBV5-5	TRBJ2-7	.	CASSLRGGEQYF	TGTGCCAGCAGCTTGCGGGGTGGCGAGCAGTACTTC
.	TRBV7-3	TRBJ2-3	.	CASSLVPGASTDTQYF	TGTGCCAGCAGCTTAGTTCCCGGGGCGAGCACAGATACGCAGTATTTT
.	TRBV7-9	TRBJ2-7	.	CASRFQGYEQYF	TGTGCCAGCAGGTTCCAGGGGTACGAGCAGTACTTC
.	TRBV12-3/TRBV12-4	TRBJ2-1	.	CASSWGGPNEQFF	TGTGCCAGCAGTTGGGGGGGGCCAAATGAGCAGTTCTTC
.	TRBV28	TRBJ1-6	TRBD1	CASRPTGGAHSPLHF	TGTGCCAGCAGACCGACAGGGGGCGCGCATTCACCCCTCCACTTT
.	TRBV19	TRBJ2-7	.	CASSKFAGGNYEQYF	TGTGCCAGTAGTAAGTTCGCAGGGGGGAACTACGAGCAGTACTTC
.	TRBV27	TRBJ2-2	TRBD1	CASTIRAQGASTGELFF	TGTGCCAGCACCATTAGGGCCCAGGGGGCAAGCACCGGGGAGCTGTTTTTT
once	TRBV3-1/TRBV3-2	TRBJ2-5	TRBD1	CASSHRTGSETQYF	TGTGCCAGCAGCCACCGGACAGGTTCGGAGACCCAGTACTTC
.	TRBV27	TRBJ1-6	.	CASNLNGNSPLHF	TGTGCCAGCAACCTAAACGGGAATTCACCCCTCCACTTT
once	TRBV29-1	TRBJ1-4	TRBD1	CSGGQDPNEKLFF	TGCAGCGGGGGACAGGATCCTAATGAAAAACTGTTTTTT
.	TRBV15	TRBJ1-5	TRBD1	CATSRRDRGVLPQHF	TGTGCCACCAGCAGAAGGGACAGAGGAGTTCTGCCCCAGCATTTT
.	TRBV29-1	TRBJ1-2	.	CSVWQGTGYGYTF	TGCAGCGTTTGGCAGGGGACGGGGTATGGCTACACCTTC
few	TRBV3-1/TRBV3-2	TRBJ2-7	.	CASSPPHSYAQQYF	TGTGCCAGCAGCCCTCCCCACTCGTACGCACAGCAGTACTTC
.	TRBV28	TRBJ2-7	TRBD2	CASSSHGTSGSRYWEQYF	TGTGCCAGCAGTTCCCACGGGACTAGCGGGAGTAGGTATTGGGAGCAGTACTTC
.	TRBV3-1/TRBV3-2	TRBJ2-7	TRBD1	CASSQDRQGALYEQYF	TGTGCCAGCAGCCAAGACAGACAGGGGGCTTTATACGAGCAGTACTTC
once	TRBV7-3	TRBJ1-1	.	CASARRANTEAFF	TGTGCCAGCGCTAGGCGGGCGAACACTGAAGCTTTCTTT
.	TRBV28	TRBJ2-1	TRBD1	CASSFNHRQGSSYNEQFF	TGTGCCAGCAGTTTCAACCACCGACAGGGGAGCTCCTACAATGAGCAGTTCTTC
.	TRBV27	TRBJ2-3	TRBD2	CASSPPPSGSPDTQYF	TGTGCCAGCAGTCCTCCCCCCAGCGGGAGCCCAGATACGCAGTATTTT
.	TRBV13	TRBJ1-1	.	CASSLTTGSTEAFF	TGTGCCAGCAGCTTAACTACAGGGAGCACTGAAGCTTTCTTT
.	TRBV7-9	TRBJ1-2	.	CASSPFDGNYGYTF	TGTGCCAGCAGCCCTTTCGACGGCAACTATGGCTACACCTTC
.	TRBV12-3/TRBV12-4	TRBJ1-6	.	CASSLQGVGPLHF	TGTGCCAGCAGTCTACAGGGAGTGGGGCCCCTCCACTTT
.	TRBV28	TRBJ2-1	.	CASSLKGRGQFF	TGTGCCAGCAGTTTAAAGGGAAGAGGGCAGTTCTTC
.	TRBV6-5	TRBJ2-2	.	CASTQMWTGELFF	TGTGCCAGCACCCAAATGTGGACCGGGGAGCTGTTTTTT
.	TRBV10-3	TRBJ2-6	TRBD1	CAVGQGHSGANVLTF	TGTGCCGTCGGACAGGGTCACTCTGGGGCCAACGTCCTGACTTTC
.	TRBV29-1	TRBJ1-1	TRBD1	CSVGGGQGNTEAFF	TGCAGCGTTGGAGGGGGACAGGGTAACACTGAAGCTTTCTTT
.	TRBV7-9	TRBJ2-7	TRBD2	CASSFGGSDPRSSIYEQYF	TGTGCCAGCAGCTTCGGGGGGAGTGATCCCCGATCCTCCATTTACGAGCAGTACTTC
.	TRBV25-1	TRBJ2-7	.	CASSYGNSYEQYF	TGTGCCAGCAGTTACGGAAACTCCTACGAGCAGTACTTC
.	TRBV28	TRBJ2-7	.	CASSLRAGRGYEQYF	TGTGCCAGCAGTTTAAGGGCCGGGCGGGGCTACGAGCAGTACTTC
.	TRBV27	TRBJ2-5	TRBD1	CASTGTGALAASGETQYF	TGTGCCAGCACCGGGACAGGGGCTCTAGCGGCGTCCGGGGAGACCCAGTACTTC
.	TRBV4-2	TRBJ2-2	.	CASSQGIRGNTGELFF	TGTGCCAGCAGCCAGGGGATCCGGGGCAACACCGGGGAGCTGTTTTTT
once	TRBV2	TRBJ1-4	TRBD1	CAGLGQGATNEKLFF	TGTGCCGGACTTGGACAGGGGGCGACTAATGAAAAACTGTTTTTT
once	TRBV20-1	TRBJ1-1	.	CRPGGGTEAFF	TGCAGGCCCGGGGGGGGCACTGAAGCTTTCTTT
.	TRBV29-1	TRBJ2-5	TRBD1	CSATGQGARETQYF	TGCAGCGCCACTGGACAGGGGGCGAGAGAGACCCAGTACTTC
.	TRBV6-5	TRBJ2-7	.	CASMGGARSYEQYF	TGTGCCAGCATGGGCGGGGCCCGCTCCTACGAGCAGTACTTC
.	TRBV3-1/TRBV3-2	TRBJ1-2	TRBD1	CASSQGLGQGRGYTF	TGTGCCAGCAGCCAAGGGCTAGGACAGGGTCGTGGCTACACCTTC
.	TRBV18	TRBJ1-2	.	CASSPDPLGPGYTF	TGTGCCAGCTCACCGGATCCTTTAGGGCCTGGCTACACCTTC
.	TRBV10-1	TRBJ1-1	.	CASIPRTEAFF	TGCGCCAGTATTCCACGCACTGAAGCTTTCTTT
.	TRBV30	TRBJ2-5	.	CAWSLFQETQYF	TGTGCCTGGAGTTTGTTCCAAGAGACCCAGTACTTC
.	TRBV28	TRBJ1-4	.	CASSFVQSSETPFF	TGTGCCAGCAGTTTTGTTCAATCGTCCGAGACACCGTTTTTT
few	TRBV6-5	TRBJ1-3	.	CASSYSGAGNTIYF	TGTGCCAGCAGTTACTCAGGGGCTGGAAACACCATATATTTT
.	TRBV9	TRBJ2-7	TRBD2	CASSVDLAGVYEQYF	TGTGCCAGCAGCGTAGATCTAGCGGGAGTCTACGAGCAGTACTTC
.	TRBV6-5	TRBJ2-1	.	CASSFSSVGPEQFF	TGTGCCAGCAGTTTTTCTAGCGTGGGGCCTGAGCAGTTCTTC
few	TRBV27	TRBJ2-7	TRBD1	CASRHDRAVEQYF	TGTGCCAGCAGGCATGACAGGGCGGTGGAGCAGTACTTC
once	TRBV28	TRBJ2-7	TRBD1	CASSTDRGPLEQYF	TGTGCCAGCAGTACGGACAGGGGGCCTCTCGAGCAGTACTTC